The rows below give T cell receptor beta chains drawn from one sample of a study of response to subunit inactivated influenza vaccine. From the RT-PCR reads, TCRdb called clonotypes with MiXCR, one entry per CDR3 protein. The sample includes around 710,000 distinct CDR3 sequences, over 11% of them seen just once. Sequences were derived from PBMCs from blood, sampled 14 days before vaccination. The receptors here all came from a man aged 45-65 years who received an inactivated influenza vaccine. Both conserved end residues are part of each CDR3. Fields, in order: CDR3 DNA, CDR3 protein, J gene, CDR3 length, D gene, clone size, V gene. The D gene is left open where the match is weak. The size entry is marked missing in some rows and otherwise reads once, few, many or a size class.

TGTGCCAGCAGTTACTCCCACAACCAAGAGACCCAGTACTTC CASSYSHNQETQYF TRBJ2-5 14 NA NA TRBV6-5
TGCGCCAGCAGCTTACCGACAGGGATAGTGGGAGAGACCCAGTACTTC CASSLPTGIVGETQYF TRBJ2-5 16 TRBD1 NA TRBV5-1
TGTGCCTGGAGCCCGGGACAGGGGAACTCACCCCTCCACTTT CAWSPGQGNSPLHF TRBJ1-6 14 TRBD1 few TRBV30
TGCAGTGCCAACGTGGCGGGAGCCTCACAAGAGACCCAGTACTTC CSANVAGASQETQYF TRBJ2-5 15 TRBD2 few TRBV20-1
TGCAGCGTTGAAGATCGCGGGGGCTATGAGCAGTTCTTC CSVEDRGGYEQFF TRBJ2-1 13 NA many TRBV29-1
TGTGCCAGCGAAGGGGGATGGACTGAAGCTTTCTTT CASEGGWTEAFF TRBJ1-1 12 NA NA TRBV5-6
TGTGCCAGCAGTTTGAGGCACCTTTATGGCTACACCTTC CASSLRHLYGYTF TRBJ1-2 13 NA NA TRBV28
TGTGCCAGCAGCCAAGATGGTATCGGGAGCGAGCAGTACTTC CASSQDGIGSEQYF TRBJ2-7 14 NA NA TRBV3-1
TGTGCCAGCAGTGAATATAGAGGGGACACTGAAGCTTTCTTT CASSEYRGDTEAFF TRBJ1-1 14 NA few TRBV6-1
TGTGCCAGCAGCTTACAGGGACAGGGGAGCGGCTACACCTTC CASSLQGQGSGYTF TRBJ1-2 14 TRBD1 few TRBV7-2
TGTGCCAGCAGTTGGGCACTAGCGGGGAACAATGAGCAGTTCTTC CASSWALAGNNEQFF TRBJ2-1 15 TRBD2 many TRBV12-3/TRBV12-4
TGCAGCGTCGAAATGTACACGCCTGACAGTTCCTACGAGCAGTACTTC CSVEMYTPDSSYEQYF TRBJ2-7 16 NA many TRBV29-1
TGTGCCAGCAGCCCCCTTACAGGGAGACAGCCCCAGCATTTT CASSPLTGRQPQHF TRBJ1-5 14 NA few TRBV28
TGCGCCAGCAGCTTGGCCCCGGGCCAGAGCTACGAGCAGTACTTC CASSLAPGQSYEQYF TRBJ2-7 15 NA few TRBV5-1
TGTGCCAGCAGGGGACAGGAGGGTCAGCCCCAGCATTTT CASRGQEGQPQHF TRBJ1-5 13 TRBD1 NA TRBV2
TGCGCCAGCAGCCAAGATGGGGGACTAGCGGGGGAAAGCTCCTACGAGCAGTACTTC CASSQDGGLAGESSYEQYF TRBJ2-7 19 TRBD2 few TRBV4-1
TGTGCCAGCAGCCCCGGGACAGGGGAGACTGAAGCTTTCTTT CASSPGTGETEAFF TRBJ1-1 14 TRBD1 NA TRBV12-3/TRBV12-4
TGCGCCAGCAGCTTAAACCGGACTAGTTTTCGAGTCAAAGCCTCCTACAATGAGCAGTTCTTC CASSLNRTSFRVKASYNEQFF TRBJ2-1 21 TRBD2 few TRBV5-1
TGTGCCAGCAGCTTGAAATACAGGGCAACTAATGAAAAACTGTTTTTT CASSLKYRATNEKLFF TRBJ1-4 16 NA NA TRBV7-2
TGCAGTGCTAGAGTATTTGTTGGGACAGGGAGGTCCACCACCTCCTACGAGCAGTACTTC CSARVFVGTGRSTTSYEQYF TRBJ2-7 20 TRBD1 NA TRBV20-1
TGTGCCAGCAGTTTAGGGGGCCCCTGGCCCCAGTATTTT CASSLGGPWPQYF TRBJ2-3 13 NA NA TRBV12-3/TRBV12-4
TGTGCCAGCAGCTTAGAGAAGGGACAGGGGAATCAGCCCCAGCATTTT CASSLEKGQGNQPQHF TRBJ1-5 16 TRBD1 NA TRBV7-2
TGCGCCAGCAGCCAAGTCATCCACCGGGCCTGGAGGGCCTACGAGCAGTACTTC CASSQVIHRAWRAYEQYF TRBJ2-7 18 NA NA TRBV4-3
TGTGCCAGCAGTGTGGGACTCTTCATCACAGATACGCAGTATTTT CASSVGLFITDTQYF TRBJ2-3 15 NA many TRBV2
TGTGCCAGCAGCGTAGATACGGGGGCGGGAGAGACCCAGTACTTC CASSVDTGAGETQYF TRBJ2-5 15 NA NA TRBV9
TGCGCCAGCAGCCAAGTGGACAGGGAAGGAGAGACCCAGTACTTC CASSQVDREGETQYF TRBJ2-5 15 TRBD1 NA TRBV4-3
TGTGCCACCAGCAGAGATTGGTGGGCCCAAGAGACCCAGTACTTC CATSRDWWAQETQYF TRBJ2-5 15 NA NA TRBV15
TGTGCCAGCAGTTTTACTTTAAGCGGGAGGCAGGGGACCCAGTACTTC CASSFTLSGRQGTQYF TRBJ2-5 16 TRBD2 NA TRBV28
TGTGCCAGCAGCCCCCCGTATGCGGGAGTTAGAGATACGCAGTATTTT CASSPPYAGVRDTQYF TRBJ2-3 16 TRBD2 few TRBV7-2
TGCAGTGCTAGAGAGAGCGGGGGTCCCGGGGAGCTGTTTTTT CSARESGGPGELFF TRBJ2-2 14 TRBD2 many TRBV20-1
TGTGCCAGTAGTGGCTGGGGCAATCAGCCCCAGCATTTT CASSGWGNQPQHF TRBJ1-5 13 NA NA TRBV19
TGTGCCAGCTCACCGACCAATACTAGGAGGGGACGCACAGATACGCAGTATTTT CASSPTNTRRGRTDTQYF TRBJ2-3 18 NA few TRBV18
TGTGCCATCAGTGCTCCGACTAGCGGGAACCCCAACACCGGGGAGCTGTTTTTT CAISAPTSGNPNTGELFF TRBJ2-2 18 TRBD2 NA TRBV10-3
TGTGCCTGGAGATCCGACAGGGGGCCTTCGAACACCGGGGAGCTGTTTTTT CAWRSDRGPSNTGELFF TRBJ2-2 17 TRBD1 few TRBV30
TGCGCCAGCAGCTTTCAGGGGGATACAGATACGCAGTATTTT CASSFQGDTDTQYF TRBJ2-3 14 TRBD1 NA TRBV5-1
TGTGCCAGCAGCCCGGGTGGTAGCGGGATTAGCACAGATACGCAGTATTTT CASSPGGSGISTDTQYF TRBJ2-3 17 TRBD2 few TRBV28
TGTGCCATCAGTGCCTTGGGCTCGGGACAGCCCCAGCATTTT CAISALGSGQPQHF TRBJ1-5 14 NA few TRBV10-3
TGCAGCGTTGACTCGATTAAGACCCAGTACTTC CSVDSIKTQYF TRBJ2-5 11 NA few TRBV29-1
TGTGCCAGCAGCTCGCAGATGAACACCGGGGAGCTGTTTTTT CASSSQMNTGELFF TRBJ2-2 14 NA many TRBV3-1
TGTGCCACCAGTGATTTCAGGGCCCGAGAGACCCAGTACTTC CATSDFRARETQYF TRBJ2-5 14 NA NA TRBV24-1
TGTGCCAGCAGTTACTCAGGACAGAAAGGCTACACCTTC CASSYSGQKGYTF TRBJ1-2 13 NA NA TRBV6-5
TGTGCCACCAGTCGGGGGAACGGGAGGGCAAGGAATGAGCAGTTCTTC CATSRGNGRARNEQFF TRBJ2-1 16 TRBD2 NA TRBV15
TGCAGTGCTAGAGCCCATGGACTCGCCGCGTCTGTCGAGCAGTACTTC CSARAHGLAASVEQYF TRBJ2-7 16 NA NA TRBV20-1
TGTGCCAGCAGCCAAGGGCCGGGACAGGGCCTTGGCTACACCTTC CASSQGPGQGLGYTF TRBJ1-2 15 TRBD1 few TRBV4-2
TGTGCCAGTAGTATAGCCGGGAGGGCCCGATCGGGAGAGCAGTACTTC CASSIAGRARSGEQYF TRBJ2-7 16 TRBD2 NA TRBV19
TGTGCCAGCAGTCCAAATCCGATCCTCAGTAGGAACACCATATATTTT CASSPNPILSRNTIYF TRBJ1-3 16 NA few TRBV2